These T cell receptor beta chains were read from a single sample in a study of Ad26.COV2.S vaccination and SARS-CoV-2 variants. TCRdb's table, derived via immunoSEQ multiplex PCR, lists solely in-frame clones and lacks some. The sample shows 120,000 to 150,000 clones, 75% to 90% of them seen only once. The sequencing used peripheral blood, collected after recovery from COVID-19. Receptor source: a human donor who had recovered from COVID-19. The CDR3 runs from the conserved cysteine through the conserved F or W. D genes are given only for firm matches. Rows give clone size only sometimes, using once, few, many, or a class for an expanded clone.

J: TRBJ1-4; D: NA; V: TRBV6-4; size: NA; DNA: TGTGCCAGCAGTGAAGAAGGGGGAAGTGAAAAACTGTTTTTT; CDR3: CASSEEGGSEKLFF
J: TRBJ1-1; D: TRBD1; V: TRBV11-2; size: NA; DNA: TGTGCCAGCAGCTTGTTTACCGGGACAGGATTTCCTGAAGCTTTCTTT; CDR3: CASSLFTGTGFPEAFF
J: TRBJ1-2; D: NA; V: TRBV13; size: NA; DNA: TGTGCCAGCAGCTATGAACCTCCTAATGGCTACACCTTC; CDR3: CASSYEPPNGYTF
J: TRBJ2-1; D: NA; V: TRBV4-1; size: once; DNA: TGCGCCAGCAGCCATGGGGAACGTGAGCAGTTCTTC; CDR3: CASSHGEREQFF
J: TRBJ1-6; D: NA; V: TRBV7-6; size: NA; DNA: TGTGCCAGCACCCCAATGGGTCCGTCTTCACCCCTCCACTTT; CDR3: CASTPMGPSSPLHF
J: TRBJ1-1; D: TRBD1; V: TRBV5-4; size: NA; DNA: TGTGCCAGCAGCCCAGGGACAGGGGGAAATCCGAAAGCTTTCTTT; CDR3: CASSPGTGGNPKAFF
J: TRBJ2-1; D: TRBD2; V: TRBV7-9; size: once; DNA: TGTGCCAGCAGCTCGGGACTAGCGGGGGGTTTACCCTTATACAATGAGCAGTTCTTC; CDR3: CASSSGLAGGLPLYNEQFF
J: TRBJ1-1; D: NA; V: TRBV11-2; size: NA; DNA: TGTGCCAGCAGCTTCCAGGGGTGGGCTTTTAGTGAAGCTTTCTTT; CDR3: CASSFQGWAFSEAFF
J: TRBJ2-1; D: NA; V: TRBV28; size: NA; DNA: TGTGCCAGCGCCCGGGATCTCCGCCCCAATGAGCAGTTCTTC; CDR3: CASARDLRPNEQFF
J: TRBJ1-4; D: NA; V: TRBV9; size: NA; DNA: TGTGCCAGCAGCGTAGACAGGGCGGCGTTTCAAACTAATGAAAAACTGTTTTTT; CDR3: CASSVDRAAFQTNEKLFF
J: TRBJ2-2; D: TRBD1; V: TRBV5-8; size: NA; DNA: TGTGCCAGCAGCGATGACAGGGGGTGGAACACCGGGGAGCTGTTTTTT; CDR3: CASSDDRGWNTGELFF
J: TRBJ2-3; D: TRBD2; V: TRBV28; size: NA; DNA: TGTGCCAGCAGTTTACCCAGCGGGGGGTTCACAGATACGCAGTATTTT; CDR3: CASSLPSGGFTDTQYF
J: TRBJ1-2; D: TRBD1; V: TRBV19; size: NA; DNA: TGTGCCAGTAGTATAGGCCACCCAGGGGGACGGACAGGCGTTAACTATGGCTACACCTTC; CDR3: CASSIGHPGGRTGVNYGYTF
J: TRBJ1-1; D: NA; V: TRBV4-3; size: NA; DNA: TGCGCCAGCAGCCAAGATGCGATGAGTCCGCGGACTGAAGCTTTCTTT; CDR3: CASSQDAMSPRTEAFF
J: TRBJ1-1; D: NA; V: TRBV27; size: once; DNA: TGTGCCAGCAGTATGACGTGGGGGGGATGGAACACTGAAGCTTTCTTT; CDR3: CASSMTWGGWNTEAFF
J: TRBJ2-2; D: TRBD1; V: TRBV6-4; size: NA; DNA: TGTGCCAGCAGTGACTCGATGGACAGGGGGAACACCGGGGAGCTGTTTTTT; CDR3: CASSDSMDRGNTGELFF
J: TRBJ2-3; D: NA; V: TRBV4-3; size: NA; DNA: TGCGCCAGCAGCCAAGACCTCGTAGAGGGTAATACGCAGTATTTT; CDR3: CASSQDLVEGNTQYF
J: TRBJ2-5; D: TRBD1; V: TRBV11-3; size: NA; DNA: TGTGCCAGCAGCTCGCCCCTTAGGGGACAGAGATACCAAGAGACCCAGTACTTC; CDR3: CASSSPLRGQRYQETQYF
J: TRBJ2-1; D: NA; V: TRBV7-8; size: NA; DNA: TGTGCCAGCAGCTTCTCGGGTCGATACAATGAGCAGTTCTTC; CDR3: CASSFSGRYNEQFF
J: TRBJ1-5; D: NA; V: TRBV6-2/TRBV6-3; size: NA; DNA: TGTGCCAGCAGTTACTGGGGCGATCAGCCCCAGCATTTT; CDR3: CASSYWGDQPQHF
J: TRBJ2-1; D: TRBD2; V: TRBV27; size: NA; DNA: TGTGCCAGCCGGCGGGGGGGGTACAATGAGCAGTTCTTC; CDR3: CASRRGGYNEQFF
J: TRBJ1-2; D: NA; V: TRBV19; size: NA; DNA: TGTGCCAGTAGTCCCCGGGCGGGCTCGAACTATGGCTACACCTTC; CDR3: CASSPRAGSNYGYTF
J: TRBJ2-7; D: TRBD1; V: TRBV12-3/TRBV12-4; size: NA; DNA: TGTGCCAGCACCGAGGGACAGGTTTACGAGCAGTACTTC; CDR3: CASTEGQVYEQYF
J: TRBJ2-1; D: NA; V: TRBV19; size: once; DNA: TGTGCCAGTAGTATGGGGGGGGCTCGGTACAATGAGCAGTTCTTC; CDR3: CASSMGGARYNEQFF
J: TRBJ2-3; D: NA; V: TRBV7-6; size: once; DNA: TGTGCCAGCAGCTTATTGTCTGCAGATACGCAGTATTTT; CDR3: CASSLLSADTQYF
J: TRBJ1-2; D: NA; V: TRBV5-5; size: NA; DNA: TGTGCCAGCAGCTTCTCAGGGGACTATGGCTACACCTTC; CDR3: CASSFSGDYGYTF
J: TRBJ1-4; D: NA; V: TRBV28; size: NA; DNA: TGTGCCAGCAGCCCGGGGGAGGGTTACCCTGAAAAACTGTTTTTT; CDR3: CASSPGEGYPEKLFF
J: TRBJ2-1; D: NA; V: TRBV7-2; size: NA; DNA: TGTGCCAGCAGCTTATACTCTAGCGCCTACAATGAGCAGTTCTTC; CDR3: CASSLYSSAYNEQFF
J: TRBJ1-4; D: NA; V: TRBV6-5; size: NA; DNA: TGTGCCAGCAGGAGACGGGACACCATGAATGAAAAACTGTTTTTT; CDR3: CASRRRDTMNEKLFF
J: TRBJ2-2; D: TRBD2; V: TRBV9; size: NA; DNA: TGTGCCAGCAGCTCGAATAGCGGGGTGGGCGGGGAGCTGTTTTTT; CDR3: CASSSNSGVGGELFF
J: TRBJ1-6; D: NA; V: TRBV3-1/TRBV3-2; size: NA; DNA: TGTGCCAGCAGCCGGAAACCTATCACGGAATATAATTCACCCCTCCACTTT; CDR3: CASSRKPITEYNSPLHF
J: TRBJ1-1; D: NA; V: TRBV20-1; size: NA; DNA: TGCAGTGCTAGTTCACAGGGCACTGAAGCTTTCTTT; CDR3: CSASSQGTEAFF
J: TRBJ2-2; D: NA; V: TRBV4-1; size: NA; DNA: TGCGCCAGCAGCGGGGACCGAACGAACACCGGGGAGCTGTTTTTT; CDR3: CASSGDRTNTGELFF
J: TRBJ1-1; D: TRBD1; V: TRBV6-5; size: NA; DNA: TGTGCCAGCAGGCAGGGGACAGTGAACACTGAAGCTTTCTTT; CDR3: CASRQGTVNTEAFF
J: TRBJ1-3; D: TRBD1; V: TRBV18; size: NA; DNA: TGTGCCAGCTCACCGATCGGGACAGGGGGAAACTCTGGAAACACCATATATTTT; CDR3: CASSPIGTGGNSGNTIYF